This TCR beta chain was profiled in a study of blood T cell repertoires in COVID-19. Study processing details: Scientists estimated how many nucleated cells there were by amplifying reference gene primers. TCRdb's copy holds only in-frame clones and misses some; the assay was immunoSEQ multiplex PCR. The V and J calls and the clone size are those of that table, but D and trimming were determined from the DNA. The repertoire consists of roughly 11,000 clones, with 75% to 90% occurring once and the leading ten covering about 5.2%. This CDR3 has 14 residues. Germline V gene data show CDR1 as SGHVS and CDR2 as FQNEAQ. The V and J ends lost 3 bases and 3 bases respectively, with 11 bases between them.

The specimen was peripheral blood. The TCR originated in a human donor in a cohort sampled during active COVID-19. The gene calls are TRBV7-8 and TRBJ2-5; perhaps TRBD2 as D (5 bases). CDR3 sequence: CASSLSWGEETQYF. The CDR3 region has the DNA TGTGCCAGCAGCTTGTCTTGGGGAGAAGAGACCCAGTACTTC.